This T cell receptor (beta chain) was identified during a study of CD8+CD57+ T cells in acquired aplastic anemia. Study details: The study obtained an average of 3.2 ug of DNA from sorted CD4+ and CD8+ cells.

Trimming stripped 2 bases from V and 2 bases from J, with 13 bases between. Germline V lookup: CDR1 DFQATT, CDR2 SNEGSKA (reference sequence). CDR3 length: 14 residues. General study results and limits: Sharing between patients and controls was observed for twenty-nine CD8+ CDR3 sequences. Patients were compared with controls for CD8+ Simpson's diversity, and no significant difference emerged.

Genomic DNA templated the TCR beta VDJ and CDR3 profiling. TCRdb re-called the reads with MiXCR, one entry per CDR3 protein. The repertoire holds 120,000 or so distinct CDR3 sequences, over 30% seen once, with about 3% in the top ten. Only patients with CD8+CD57+ cell expansion on flow cytometry were chosen for sequencing. Blood came from patients not yet given any therapy. A remark on this clonotype: Its specificity is not known.

This receptor was identified in a human donor with aplastic anemia. Material for sequencing was sorted CD4+, CD8+, or CD8+CD57+ T cells (not recorded which) from PBMCs. The V call is TRBV20-1, the J call TRBJ2-7, with D possibly being TRBD2 (5 bases). This chain's CDR3 is CSARRVEGAYEQYF. The DNA for the CDR3 is TGCAGTGCTAGACGCGTCGAGGGTGCCTACGAGCAGTACTTC.